Described below is a single T cell receptor (beta chain) sequence and its context. Original processing notes: Using reference gene primer amplification, nucleated cell counts were estimated. Only in-frame clones appear in the TCRdb table, and some are missing; sequencing was by immunoSEQ multiplex PCR. That table gives V, J and clone size, and the DNA gave D and trimming. The sample has more than 25,000 clones, approximately 80% seen once. The CDR3 consists of 17 residues. The V and J ends lost 5 bases and 4 bases, in that order; junction bases with no gene match: 17. CDR1 and CDR2 (germline): SGDLS, YYNGEE. The source of the sample is a study of blood T cell repertoires in COVID-19. Study overall: Sites across the United States, Italy and Spain contributed samples from acute and convalescent COVID-19. From T cells, B-cell-depleted T cells, or PBMCs came the material, which was cDNA or gDNA.

Sequenced: peripheral blood. The chain combines TRBV9 with TRBJ1-2, with TRBD1 matching 7 bases. The origin of this receptor is a human donor in a cohort sampled during active COVID-19. CDR3 sequence: CASREGAGTERGYGYTF. The CDR3 DNA sequence: TGTGCCAGCAGGGAGGGCGCCGGGACAGAACGGGGCTATGGCTACACCTTC.